The 3 T cell receptor beta chains listed next were all sequenced from one sample in a study of beta chain features in type 1 diabetes. Study results and limitations: Moderate yet significant TCRB CDR3 shortening was seen in Type 1 diabetes patients in all four CD4+ subsets.

The authors reverse transcribed all of the isolated RNA, so sequencing captured expressed TCRB transcripts. Profiling relied on immunoSEQ multiplex PCR, and the TCRdb table lists in-frame clones only, not all of them. The sample lists 640,000 or so clones, over 12% occurring once. No cognate antigen is known for these TCRs. Material: naive CD4+ T cells from blood. These receptors were taken from a man aged 18 to 29 with type 1 diabetes.

This chain joins TRBV9 and TRBJ2-5; TRBD2 agrees at 7 bases. Germline CDR1 SGDLS, CDR2 YYNGEE. This CDR3 has 15 amino acids. J was trimmed by 5 bases and V by 3 bases; bases with no gene match: 10. The DNA of the CDR3 is TGTGCCAGCAGCGGGCTAGCGGCCCCGGCGGAGACCCAGTACTTC. Translating it yields CASSGLAAPAETQYF.

This clone appeared a few times. This sequence joins TRBV4-1 and TRBJ1-2, with D unresolved. V gave up 1 base and J gave up 4 bases, with 13 bases separating them. The CDR3 has 15 residues. The germline CDR1 and CDR2 sequences are MGHRA and YSYEKL. CDR3 in amino acids: CASSQVADLLYGYTF. CDR3 nucleotides: TGCGCCAGCAGCCAAGTGGCAGACCTCCTCTATGGCTACACCTTC.

The chain is built from TRBV2 and TRBJ1-2, with D possibly TRBD1 on 5 matching bases. The CDR3 is 17 amino acids. Germline V CDR1 and CDR2: SNHLY, FYNNEI. V dropped 8 bases and J dropped 8 bases, with 30 bases sitting between them. This CDR3 reads CASEKRASSRTPGGYTF. Written as DNA, the CDR3 is TGTGCCAGCGAGAAACGGGCGAGTAGTAGGACCCCAGGGGGCTACACCTTC.